This entry is about one TCR beta chain. Its antigen is not identified. The assay was immunoSEQ multiplex PCR, and TCRdb's table has in-frame clones only and misses some. The sample includes approximately 2,300,000 clones, around 93% of them seen just once. This entry belongs to a study of shared clonotypes between healthy human individuals. Regarding the study as a whole: The sharing of 4% to 5.5% of naive CD4 clonotypes was seen across a handful of donors. Limitation of the genetic and exposure-history diversity represented came from the few donors.

V gave up 4 bases and J gave up 6 bases, with 21 bases separating them. Germline V gene sequence: CDR1 SGHDN, CDR2 FVKESK. This CDR3 is built from 16 residues. The sample comprised naive CD4+ T cells from PBMCs. Subset meaning: CD45RA+ positively selected. This chain links TRBV14 with TRBJ1-2, with D possibly being TRBD1 (6 bases). The TCR originated in a man between 18 and 29 years old in good health. Some clones in this sample may be carry-over from other donors' samples. CDR3 DNA: TGTGCCAGCAGCCTCGAGACAGGACCTCGGGTCGATGGCTACACCTTC. This codes for CASSLETGPRVDGYTF.